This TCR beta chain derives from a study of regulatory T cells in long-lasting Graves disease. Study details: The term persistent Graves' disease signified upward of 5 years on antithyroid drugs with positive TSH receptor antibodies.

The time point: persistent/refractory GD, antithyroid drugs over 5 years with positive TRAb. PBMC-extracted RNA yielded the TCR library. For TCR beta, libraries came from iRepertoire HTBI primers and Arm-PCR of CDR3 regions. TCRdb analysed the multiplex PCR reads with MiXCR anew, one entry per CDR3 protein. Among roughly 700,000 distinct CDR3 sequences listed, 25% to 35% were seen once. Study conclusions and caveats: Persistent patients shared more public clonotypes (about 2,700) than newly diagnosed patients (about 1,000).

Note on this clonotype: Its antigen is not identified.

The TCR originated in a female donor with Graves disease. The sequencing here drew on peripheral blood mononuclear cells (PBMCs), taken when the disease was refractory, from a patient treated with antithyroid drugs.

CDR3 residues: CASTLTGRLAGANVLTF. CDR3 sequence (DNA): TGTGCCAGCACCCTCACGGGCCGTCTAGCGGGGGCCAACGTCCTGACTTTC. The chain has TRBV11-2 and TRBJ2-6, with TRBD2 as a possible D gene (6 bases). Trimming removed 7 bases at V and 4 bases at J, with 20 bases between. The germline gives CDR1 SGHAT, CDR2 FQNNGV. The CDR3 has 17 residues.